These 4 T cell receptor beta chains were sequenced from one sample in a study of T cell responses to AZD1222 COVID-19 vaccine. Here immunoSEQ multiplex PCR was the method, and the copy in TCRdb shows in-frame clones only, minus some. In the table there are some 120,000 clones, 93% of which are singletons. This specimen was peripheral blood, taken on day 0 of AZD1222 vaccination. The receptors come from an adult in good health.

Worth noting for this clone: This same CDR3 is encoded by further DNA sequences in the sample. The chain is built from TRBV6-5 and TRBJ1-2; 7 bases map to TRBD1. CDR1 is MNHEY, CDR2 SVGAGI, per germline. The length of the CDR3 is 12 residues. Unmatched junction bases numbered 6, after V lost 6 bases and J lost 8 bases. The CDR3 loop reads CASRTGFYGYTF. The CDR3 nucleotides are TGTGCCAGCAGGACAGGGTTTTACGGCTACACCTTC.

This clone appeared a single time. At the DNA level, this CDR3 is encoded by other sequences in the same sample as well. This chain links TRBV19 with TRBJ1-1, with D perhaps TRBD1 (6 bases). The CDR3 covers 14 residues. V dropped 1 base and J dropped 0 bases, with 6 bases sitting between them. Germline V lookup: CDR1 LNHDA, CDR2 SQIVND (reference sequence). CDR3 sequence: CASSIGTVNTEAFF. DNA of the CDR3: TGTGCCAGTAGTATAGGGACAGTGAACACTGAAGCTTTCTTT.

The chain uses TRBV11-3 and TRBJ2-2; D is unclear. The CDR3 extends over 12 amino acids. Germline V gene sequence: CDR1 SGHNT, CDR2 YENEEA. V gave up 5 bases and J gave up 4 bases, with 5 bases separating them. The CDR3 is CASSPLTGELFF. CDR3 bases: TGTGCCAGCAGCCCTCTCACCGGGGAGCTGTTTTTT.

This sequence joins TRBV6-5 and TRBJ1-1; 11 bases are a match to TRBD1. Unmatched junction bases numbered 5, after V lost 6 bases and J lost 5 bases. Germline values: CDR1 MNHEY, CDR2 SVGAGI. This CDR3 has 14 amino acids. CDR3 in amino acids: CASRWTGGRTEAFF. The CDR3 region has the DNA TGTGCCAGCAGATGGACAGGGGGCCGGACTGAAGCTTTCTTT.